What follows are 13 T cell receptor beta chains derived from one specimen sequenced in a study of regulatory T cells in long-lasting Graves disease. Regarding time point: newly diagnosed GD, antithyroid drugs for less than 3 months. TCR sequences were obtained from RNA taken from PBMCs. Building the TCR beta libraries relied on iRepertoire HTBI primers, and CDR3 regions underwent Arm-PCR. MiXCR was run by TCRdb on the multiplex PCR reads, yielding one entry per CDR3 protein. The sample carries about 440,000 distinct CDR3 sequences, about 17% recorded once. In addition, the sample was reused for a study of T cells in Graves' hyperthyroidism and ophthalmopathy.

The starting material was peripheral blood mononuclear cells (PBMCs), obtained at new diagnosis, from a patient treated with antithyroid drugs. All receptors come from a woman younger than 35 with Graves disease.

This clonotype was counted many times. One junction end does not reproduce the germline sequence, and a read error may be involved. This chain joins TRBV28 and TRBJ2-7, with TRBD2 identical over 8 bases. The CDR3 extends over 14 amino acids. CDR1 MDHEN and CDR2 SYDVKM come from the germline V gene. The DNA of the CDR3 is TGCGCCAGCAGCCATCGCGGGACTAGCTACGAGCAGTACTTC. Its translation is CASSHRGTSYEQYF.

The chain joins TRBV6-2 or TRBV6-3 to TRBJ2-7, with 10 bases aligning to TRBD2. Germline loops: CDR1 MNHEY, CDR2 SVGEGT. Trimming cost V 2 bases and J 4 bases; bases outside gene matches: 5. This CDR3 region has 15 residues. This chain's CDR3 is CASSYTGLATYEQYF. CDR3 nucleotide sequence: TGTGCCAGCAGTTACACGGGACTAGCGACGTACGAGCAGTACTTC.

The CDR3 DNA is TGTGCCAGCAGCGTAGTTGGTATCAATGAGCAGTTCTTC. Translating it yields CASSVVGINEQFF. The chain recombines TRBV9 with TRBJ2-1; unclear D gene. The germline V and J ends were trimmed by 0 bases and 6 bases, with 7 bases remaining between them. Germline V gives CDR1 SGDLS, CDR2 YYNGEE. This CDR3 has 13 residues.

This sequence joins TRBV18 and TRBJ1-5, with D unresolved. The germline CDR1 and CDR2 sequences are KGHSH and LQKENI. The CDR3 is 13 residues long. With 6 bases removed from V and 4 bases from J, the gap between germline ends came to 10 bases. In DNA form, the CDR3 reads TGTGCCAGCTCGAGTAAGGAAAATCAGCCCCAGCATTTT. Translating it yields CASSSKENQPQHF.

This clonotype was seen ten or more times. This chain joins TRBV20-1 and TRBJ2-1, with 10 bases aligning to TRBD2. The ends lost 3 bases at V and 0 bases at J; junction bases unmatched: 2. The germline gives CDR1 DFQATT, CDR2 SNEGSKA (reference sequence). This CDR3 comprises 15 residues. For the CDR3, the DNA is TGCAGTGCTAGGCCTAGCGGGAGCTCCTACAATGAGCAGTTCTTC. Translating gives CSARPSGSSYNEQFF.

This clonotype has a count of ten or more. The chain recombines TRBV20-1 with TRBJ2-7, with unresolved D. CDR1 DFQATT and CDR2 SNEGSKA come from the germline V gene (reference sequence). This CDR3 contains 14 residues. V was trimmed by 6 bases and J by 1 base, leaving 16 bases between them. DNA for the CDR3: TGCAGTGCGACATCTAGGAAGGCGTCCTACGAGCAGTACTTC. Its protein product is CSATSRKASYEQYF.

This clonotype was counted many times. V and J are TRBV6-5 and TRBJ2-3; 9 bases align to TRBD2. In germline, CDR1 is MNHEY, CDR2 SVGAGI. The CDR3 is made up of 17 amino acids. V gave up 2 bases and J gave up 3 bases; unmatched junction bases: 9. The CDR3 nucleotides are TGTGCCAGCAGTTACGGTCTGACTAGCGGTGGGACAGATACGCAGTATTTT. Translating gives CASSYGLTSGGTDTQYF.

This clonotype showed up many times. The chain links TRBV5-1 to TRBJ2-5; 8 bases map to TRBD2. The germline V gene has CDR1 SGHRS and CDR2 YFSETQ. CDR3 length: 15 residues. Trimming at V came to 2 bases and at J to 2 bases, leaving 5 bases not matched to a gene. The CDR3 DNA is TGCGCCAGCAGCTTCGGGACTAGACGGCAAGAGACCCAGTACTTC. Protein product: CASSFGTRRQETQYF.

In this sample, this clonotype turned up many times. This chain links TRBV12-3 or TRBV12-4 with TRBJ1-5, with TRBD1 matching over 11 bases. V lost 3 bases to trimming and J lost 6 bases; unmatched junction nucleotides: 7. This CDR3 contains 16 residues. The CDR3 bases are TGTGCCAGCAGTTTTAACCGGGACAGGGGGATTCAGCCCCAGCATTTT. This translates into CASSFNRDRGIQPQHF.

This clonotype was seen ten or more times. The gene calls are TRBV30 and TRBJ2-1; D is unresolved. The germline V gene encodes CDR1 GTSNPN and CDR2 SVGIG (reference sequence). V dropped 1 base and J dropped 9 bases, with 19 bases sitting between them. The CDR3 extends over 15 amino acids. The CDR3 is CAWSGRYRVGGEQFF. CDR3 nucleotides: TGTGCCTGGAGTGGGCGCTACCGGGTGGGTGGTGAGCAGTTCTTC.

With respect to this clonotype: A much larger clone is a single base away; this may be a read error. The chain employs TRBV6-2 or TRBV6-3 and TRBJ1-1; tentatively, D is TRBD1 (6 bases). CDR3 length: 15 residues. Trimming stripped 5 bases from V and 0 bases from J, with 13 bases between. Germline-derived CDR1 and CDR2 are MNHEY and SVGEGT. CDR3 amino acids: CASSASGAMNTEAFF. CDR3 nucleotides: TGTGCCAGCAGTGCTTCGGGGGCTATGAACACTGAAGCTTTCTTT.

This clonotype was observed many times. In nucleotides, the CDR3 is TGTGCCAGCAGCTCCGGTGGCGGGAGTATCGAGCAGTACTTC. As protein: CASSSGGGSIEQYF. This chain uses TRBV28 with TRBJ2-7; 7 bases match TRBD2. The ends lost 6 bases at V and 6 bases at J; junction bases unmatched: 11. Germline lookup yields CDR1 MDHEN and CDR2 SYDVKM. The CDR3 totals 14 residues.

V is TRBV7-9 and J is TRBJ2-3; 8 nucleotides match TRBD2. J was trimmed by 4 bases and V by 3 bases; bases with no gene match: 6. The CDR3 length is 15 residues. From germline, CDR1 is SEHNR and CDR2 FQNEAQ (reference sequence). The CDR3 nucleotides read TGTGCCAGCAGCTTCATGGCGGGAGGATCAGATACGCAGTATTTT. Residues: CASSFMAGGSDTQYF.